In this sample, the clone carrying this TCR beta chain turned up once. Clones were sequenced by immunoSEQ multiplex PCR, and TCRdb holds only the in-frame ones, with some missing. The repertoire holds about 140,000 clones, with nearly 90% as singletons. The sample belongs to a study of blood T cell repertoires in COVID-19. Study-level background: Nucleic acid was either cDNA or gDNA, and it came from T cells, B-cell-depleted T cells, or PBMCs.

The CDR3 length is 16 residues. Germline CDR1 is ENHRY and CDR2 is SYGVKD. V was cut by 0 bases and J by 8 bases, with 20 bases left in between. The sequenced sample was peripheral blood. J is TRBJ2-7 and V is TRBV10-3; a weak D match, TRBD2 (7 bases). The sequence came from an older man with acute or convalescent COVID-19. CDR3 DNA: TGTGCCATCAGTGAGTCGACGCCCTTTAAGGGGGGGAAGCAGTACTTC. The encoded protein is CAISESTPFKGGKQYF.